This is a list of T cell receptor beta chains from one sample in a study of cytomegalovirus exposure and HLA in healthy donors. Generated by immunoSEQ multiplex PCR, the TCRdb table keeps only in-frame clones and is missing some. The sample yields approximately 190,000 clones, about nine tenths seen once. Sample: PBMCs. These receptors were taken from a boy aged 2-9 years in good health and CMV-seronegative. Each CDR3 is given with its conserved first and last residue. A D gene is named only where the DNA matches it firmly. A row's size may be missing; if present it is once, few, many or a size class.

V gene	D gene	J gene	clone size	CDR3 protein	CDR3 DNA
TRBV2	.	TRBJ1-4	.	CASSGGTVEKLFF	TGTGCCAGCAGTGGAGGCACCGTAGAAAAACTGTTTTTT
TRBV6-5	.	TRBJ1-1	once	CASSLGLGDTEAFF	TGTGCCAGCAGTCTTGGATTAGGGGACACTGAAGCTTTCTTT
TRBV14	TRBD1	TRBJ2-7	.	CASSQVRRTGTYEQYF	TGTGCCAGCAGCCAAGTACGTAGGACAGGGACCTACGAGCAGTACTTC
TRBV10-2	.	TRBJ1-5	.	CASSEQENQPQHF	TGCGCCAGCAGTGAACAGGAGAATCAGCCCCAGCATTTT
TRBV5-1	.	TRBJ2-2	.	CASSLGEFTGELFF	TGCGCCAGCAGCTTGGGCGAGTTCACCGGGGAGCTGTTTTTT
TRBV7-2	.	TRBJ2-1	.	CASSHYYNEQFF	TGTGCCAGTAGCCACTACTACAATGAGCAGTTCTTC
TRBV7-9	TRBD1	TRBJ2-1	.	CASREQGEDEQFF	TGTGCCAGCAGAGAACAGGGGGAGGATGAGCAGTTCTTC
TRBV5-8	.	TRBJ2-1	.	CASSFGTAFNEQFF	TGTGCCAGCAGCTTCGGGACTGCTTTCAATGAGCAGTTCTTC
TRBV7-2	.	TRBJ2-7	.	CASSSSPSYEQYF	TGTGCCAGCAGCTCATCCCCCTCCTACGAGCAGTACTTC
TRBV6-5	.	TRBJ2-7	once	CASSSSLSSYEQYF	TGTGCCAGCAGTTCCTCCCTAAGCTCCTACGAGCAGTACTTC
TRBV7-9	.	TRBJ2-5	.	CSSSSPTQDEARAQYF	TGTTCCAGCAGCTCTCCAACTCAAGACGAGGCACGGGCCCAGTACTTC
TRBV9	.	TRBJ2-3	.	CASSVGKDTQYF	TGTGCCAGCAGCGTCGGTAAGGATACGCAGTATTTT
TRBV7-9	TRBD2	TRBJ2-7	.	CSSSAEIGLAGYEQYF	TGTTCCAGCAGCGCAGAAATAGGACTAGCGGGCTACGAGCAGTACTTC
TRBV15	.	TRBJ1-2	few	CATSGRDRAGDFYGYTF	TGTGCCACCAGCGGAAGAGATAGGGCAGGGGATTTCTATGGCTACACCTTC
TRBV11-2	TRBD1	TRBJ1-2	.	CASSHTGTGGGGYTF	TGTGCCAGCAGCCACACAGGGACAGGGGGCGGAGGCTACACCTTC
TRBV5-6	TRBD1	TRBJ1-2	.	CASSLTGQGLYGYTF	TGTGCCAGCAGCCTGACGGGACAGGGACTTTATGGCTACACCTTC